This TCR delta chain was found in a study of delta chains in infants with herpesvirus infections. In its sample, this clone is large (0.1 to 1%). Its cognate antigen is unknown. Study outcomes and limitations: Absence in CMV-uninfected infants may reflect the detection limit only.

Gamma-chain- and delta-chain-specific primers converted PBMC RNA into TCR cDNA. TCRdb re-called clones from the RT-PCR reads via CATT. The table shows 1,500 to 2,000 delta-chain clones, with around 7% occurring only once. The TCR sequence derives from a human donor who was a Ugandan infant, either HIV-exposed or HIV-unexposed (not recorded which). The specimen comprised peripheral blood, sampled at time point 1 of longitudinal follow-up.

The CDR3 DNA sequence: TGTGCTCTTGGGGGAAGATTTCCCCCACTGGGGGTTCAGTACACCGATAAACTCATCTTT. Amino acid sequence: CALGGRFPPLGVQYTDKLIF. The chain recombines TRDV1 with TRDJ1, with 8 nucleotides matching TRDD3. From germline, CDR1 is TSWWSYY and CDR2 QGS. This CDR3 spans 20 amino acids. The ends lost 4 bases at V and 0 bases at J; junction bases unmatched: 19.